These 26 T cell receptor beta chains share one sample of origin, sequenced in a study of shared clonotypes between healthy human individuals. Using immunoSEQ multiplex PCR, the repertoire was profiled, and TCRdb retains in-frame clones only, with some absent. The sample lists 2,100,000 or so clones, approximately 94% occurring once. Material for sequencing was naive CD4+ T cells sorted from blood. Subset denoted: CD45RA+ positively selected. The receptors derive from a man between 18 and 35 years old in good health.

This clone was counted once. The chain links TRBV7-9 to TRBJ2-7; D might be TRBD1 (6 bases). Germline V gives CDR1 SEHNR, CDR2 FQNEAQ (reference sequence). The V end lost 1 base, the J end lost 1 base, and 20 bases lay between the germline ends. This CDR3 is built from 18 residues. The CDR3, as DNA: TGTGCCAGCAGCTTAGGCCGACTGACAGGCCAAAAATCCTACGAGCAGTACTTC. Translating it yields CASSLGRLTGQKSYEQYF.

J is TRBJ2-1 and V is TRBV5-1; D might be TRBD2 (6 bases). This CDR3 spans 15 amino acids. Trimming stripped 1 base from V and 10 bases from J, with 18 bases between. Per germline, CDR1 SGHRS and CDR2 YFSETQ. For the CDR3, the DNA is TGCGCCAGCAGCTTGACGGGGGACCCAGGTCGGGAGCAGTTCTTC. Translation gives CASSLTGDPGREQFF.

This CDR3 reads CASSDGTGVDGYYEQYF. The CDR3 DNA sequence: TGTGCCAGCAGTGATGGGACAGGGGTAGATGGGTACTACGAGCAGTACTTC. The V call is TRBV2, the J call TRBJ2-7; 10 bases agree with TRBD1. The CDR3 loop spans 17 amino acids. Germline CDR1 is SNHLY and CDR2 is FYNNEI. The V and J ends lost 3 bases and 3 bases, in that order; junction bases with no gene match: 11.

Regarding this clone: Other nucleotide sequences from this sample produce the same CDR3. The rearrangement links TRBV18 to TRBJ2-7; TRBD1 is a possible D gene (6 bases). Looked up from germline, CDR1 is KGHSH and CDR2 is LQKENI. Trimming left V 0 bases short and J 6 bases short, with 9 bases between. The CDR3 runs to 13 residues. CDR3 bases: TGTGCCAGCTCACCACCGGGGGCAGGCGAGCAGTACTTC. Protein product: CASSPPGAGEQYF. Looking up the rest from reference TRBV18 and TRBJ2-7 gives the full variable domain: NAGVMQNPRHLVRRRGQEARLRCSPMKGHSHVYWYRQLPEEGLKFMVYLQKENIIDESGMPKERFSAEFPKEGPSILRIQQVVRGDSAAYFCASSPPGAGEQYFGPGTRLTVT.

This clone was detected only once. This specimen includes other DNA sequences encoding the same CDR3. J is TRBJ2-3 and V is TRBV19, with D unresolved. V was pared by 5 bases and J by 2 bases, with 2 bases between. Germline V CDR1 and CDR2: LNHDA, SQIVND (reference sequence). This CDR3 is 11 amino acids long. The CDR3 region is CASSFTDTQYF. The CDR3 DNA is TGTGCCAGTAGTTTCACAGATACGCAGTATTTT.

The DNA for the CDR3 is TGTGCCAGCAGTTACTTACAGGGGTCCCACGAGCAGTACTTC. This sequence encodes CASSYLQGSHEQYF. This chain connects TRBV6-6 to TRBJ2-7, with TRBD1 identical over 7 bases. Trimming took 1 base from V and 5 from J; bases not matched to a gene: 5. Germline loops: CDR1 MNHNY, CDR2 SVGAGI (reference sequence). CDR3 length: 14 residues.

This sequence joins TRBV27 and TRBJ1-2; TRBD1 aligns across 7 bases. Germline assignment: CDR1 MNHEY and CDR2 SMNVEV (reference sequence). CDR3 length equals 17 residues. The junction had 15 bases not matched to a gene; V was cut back by 5 bases and J by 3 bases. The chain's CDR3 is CASSPKDRFGSYYGYTF. The DNA for the CDR3 is TGTGCCAGCAGTCCAAAGGACAGGTTCGGCTCTTACTATGGCTACACCTTC.

Written as DNA, the CDR3 is TGCGCCAGCAGCCAACTCCCGGACAGGGCCTACGAGCAGTACTTC. Its translation: CASSQLPDRAYEQYF. This chain links TRBV4-1 with TRBJ2-7; TRBD1 matches 8 bases. CDR1 MGHRA and CDR2 YSYEKL come from the germline V gene. CDR3 length: 15 amino acids. V dropped 2 bases and J dropped 2; count of bases not matched to a gene: 5.

The V and J genes are TRBV10-3 and TRBJ1-1; D possibly corresponds to TRBD1 (6 bases). V was pared by 4 bases and J by 1 base, with 10 bases between. The CDR3 runs to 14 residues. Looked up from germline, CDR1 is ENHRY and CDR2 is SYGVKD. The DNA for the CDR3 is TGTGCCATCAGTGCCGTACAGGGGAACACTGAAGCTTTCTTT. Residues: CAISAVQGNTEAFF.

The gene calls are TRBV4-3 and TRBJ2-5, with D uncertain. V lost 0 bases and J lost 2, with 13 bases in between. The CDR3 length is 16 residues. CDR1 is LGHNA, CDR2 YSLEER, per germline. In nucleotides, the CDR3 is TGCGCCAGCAGCCAAGAAGGGCCGGGCAGACAAGAGACCCAGTACTTC. Protein sequence: CASSQEGPGRQETQYF.

Notes on this clone: Other DNA sequences from this sample encode an identical CDR3 as well. The V gene is TRBV6-5, the J gene TRBJ1-5, with unresolved D. Trimming took off 6 bases at V and 1 base at J, with 4 bases between the two ends. Germline V lookup: CDR1 MNHEY, CDR2 SVGAGI. CDR3 length: 12 amino acids. CDR3 sequence (DNA): TGTGCCAGCAGGGGCAGCAATCAGCCCCAGCATTTT. This encodes CASRGSNQPQHF.

This rearrangement joins TRBV18 to TRBJ2-7; TRBD1 matches at 9 bases. CDR1 is KGHSH and CDR2 is LQKENI in the germline V gene. This CDR3 has 16 residues. The V segment lost 3 bases and the J segment 6 bases; nucleotides outside the gene matches: 12. The CDR3 spells CASSPGIQGAGLEQYF. The CDR3 DNA follows: TGTGCCAGCTCACCGGGAATACAGGGGGCGGGTCTCGAGCAGTACTTC.

The chain recombines TRBV7-2 with TRBJ2-3; D not resolved. The ends were cut back, 1 base at V and 6 bases at J, with 8 bases in the middle. Germline V gene sequence: CDR1 SGHTA, CDR2 FQGNSA. The CDR3 covers 13 residues. The CDR3 DNA reads as TGTGCCAGCAGCTTAGATTTGCTTGATACGCAGTATTTT. Protein sequence: CASSLDLLDTQYF.

The rearrangement uses TRBV18 and TRBJ1-1, with D uncertain. Germline assignment: CDR1 KGHSH and CDR2 LQKENI. The CDR3 loop spans 15 amino acids. Trimming cost V 0 bases and J 2 bases, with 10 bases left between them. The CDR3 is CASSPPSQRNTEAFF. The CDR3 coding sequence is TGTGCCAGCTCACCACCGTCTCAACGTAACACTGAAGCTTTCTTT.

The V call is TRBV7-2, the J call TRBJ2-3; TRBD2 might be the D (7 bases). The CDR3 contains 17 residues. V was shortened by 3 bases and J by 0 bases, with 16 bases between the two germline ends. Germline lookup yields CDR1 SGHTA and CDR2 FQGNSA. Here the CDR3 DNA reads TGTGCCAGCAGCTTGGCCGTAGGGAGGGGGAGCACAGATACGCAGTATTTT. Translating it yields CASSLAVGRGSTDTQYF.

V and J are TRBV6-1 and TRBJ2-7; TRBD1 or TRBD2 may be the D gene (5 bases each). Germline CDR1 and CDR2: MNHNS and SASEGT. The V end lost 3 bases, the J end lost 6 bases, and 9 bases lay between the germline ends. There are 12 residues in the CDR3. Written as DNA, the CDR3 is TGTGCCAGCAGTGATTGGGGGACCGAGCAGTACTTC. Translation: CASSDWGTEQYF.

The chain has TRBV7-2 and TRBJ1-1, with D tentatively TRBD1 (6 bases). V lost 3 bases, J lost 1 base, and 12 bases lay in between. The length of the CDR3 is 15 residues. Germline loops: CDR1 SGHTA, CDR2 FQGNSA. In nucleotides, the CDR3 is TGTGCCAGCAGCTTTTCGACAGGCGCGAACACTGAAGCTTTCTTT. It specifies CASSFSTGANTEAFF.

The chain employs TRBV7-6 and TRBJ2-7; TRBD1 agrees at 9 bases. With 5 bases clipped from V and 5 bases from J, the junction kept 13 bases outside the gene matches. The CDR3 extends over 16 amino acids. Germline CDR1 SGHVS, CDR2 FNYEAQ. In DNA form, the CDR3 reads TGTGCCAGCAGCACACTCGGACAGGGGAGGGGAAACGAGCAGTACTTC. Its translation: CASSTLGQGRGNEQYF.

The chain is built from TRBV2 and TRBJ2-3; 8 nucleotides agree with TRBD2. Trimming at V came to 6 bases and at J to 3 bases, leaving 11 bases not matched to a gene. Per germline, CDR1 SNHLY and CDR2 FYNNEI. CDR3 size: 16 residues. CDR3 sequence: CASRMSGLEGTDTQYF. CDR3 nucleotide sequence: TGTGCCAGCAGAATGTCGGGACTAGAAGGGACAGATACGCAGTATTTT.

The rearrangement joins TRBV27 to TRBJ2-2; 9 bases agree with TRBD2. CDR1 is MNHEY and CDR2 is SMNVEV in the germline V gene (reference sequence). This CDR3 comprises 15 residues. V was pared by 7 bases and J by 1 base, with 4 bases of the junction left unmatched. The CDR3 loop is CASKVTSGNTGELFF. The CDR3 nucleotides read TGTGCCAGCAAGGTGACTAGCGGGAACACCGGGGAGCTGTTTTTT.

The V gene is TRBV7-6, the J gene TRBJ2-2; TRBD2 matches 11 bases. Looked up from germline, CDR1 is SGHVS and CDR2 is FNYEAQ. V shed 6 bases and J 0 bases; nucleotides not matched to a gene: 6. The length of the CDR3 is 17 residues. CDR3 residues: CASRPPSGGPNTGELFF. The CDR3 nucleotides are TGTGCCAGCAGGCCTCCTAGCGGGGGGCCGAACACCGGGGAGCTGTTTTTT.

V usage is TRBV6-5 and J usage is TRBJ2-7; D perhaps matches TRBD1 (6 bases). The germline V gene encodes CDR1 MNHEY and CDR2 SVGAGI. V lost 6 bases and J lost 3, with 15 bases in between. The CDR3 length is 14 residues. The CDR3 here is CASSLQGGNYEQYF. CDR3 sequence (DNA): TGTGCCAGCAGCCTACAGGGTGGGAACTACGAGCAGTACTTC.

The chain joins TRBV5-1 to TRBJ2-5; 14 bases line up with TRBD2. Germline V gene data show CDR1 as SGHRS and CDR2 as YFSETQ. The V segment lost 4 bases and the J segment 1 base; nucleotides outside the gene matches: 6. This CDR3 has 17 residues. The CDR3 sequence: CASSPGTSGRFQETQYF. DNA of the CDR3: TGCGCCAGCAGCCCAGGGACTAGCGGGAGATTCCAAGAGACCCAGTACTTC.

The rearrangement uses TRBV6-5 and TRBJ1-2; 7 positions match TRBD1. V lost 1 base to trimming and J lost 0 bases; unmatched junction nucleotides: 5. The CDR3 is 16 amino acids. CDR1 is MNHEY, CDR2 SVGAGI, per germline. The CDR3 DNA is TGTGCCAGCAGTTACTTCCCAGGGGGACCTAACTATGGCTACACCTTC. Residues: CASSYFPGGPNYGYTF.

The chain joins TRBV5-1 to TRBJ2-2; D might be TRBD1 (5 bases). CDR1 SGHRS and CDR2 YFSETQ come from the germline V gene. V gave up 0 bases and J gave up 1 base, with 13 bases separating them. The CDR3 spans 17 residues. The CDR3 region is CASSLGGWTRNTGELFF. Here the CDR3 DNA reads TGCGCCAGCAGCTTGGGAGGCTGGACAAGGAACACCGGGGAGCTGTTTTTT.

The genes are TRBV19 and TRBJ1-5; D is ambiguous. Germline-derived CDR1 and CDR2 are LNHDA and SQIVND (reference sequence). Trimming took off 5 bases at V and 7 bases at J, with 9 bases between the two ends. The length of the CDR3 is 12 residues. CDR3 sequence: CASSFTSQPQHF. As DNA, the CDR3 is TGTGCCAGTAGTTTTACTTCCCAGCCCCAGCATTTT.